A single sample is the source of the 27 T cell receptor beta chains below, sequenced in a study of post-analysis software for immune sequencing data. Study conclusions and caveats: TRBV5-6, TRBV5-1 and TRBV20-1 were among five TRBV segments more frequent in patients than controls.

These receptors' targets are unknown. Tagging with unique molecular identifiers was a feature of the TCR beta cDNA libraries. TCRdb reanalysed the PCR reads using MiXCR and keeps one entry per CDR3 protein. The repertoire holds about 540,000 distinct CDR3 sequences, with roughly 34% as singletons. Material for sequencing was blood. These receptors all come from a girl between 2 and 17 years old with multiple sclerosis.

Notes on this clonotype: A junction end diverges from the germline sequence, so it may reflect a read error. V gene TRBV10-3 combines with J gene TRBJ2-1; no clear D gene. The germline gives CDR1 ENHRY, CDR2 SYGVKD. This CDR3 has 12 amino acids. CDR3 coding DNA: TGTGCCACCAGTGGGTTCTACAATGAGCAGTTCTTC. It specifies CATSGFYNEQFF.

This clonotype was recorded a few times. The chain carries TRBV28 and TRBJ2-1, with a weak D call TRBD1 (6 bases). Per the germline V gene, CDR1 is MDHEN and CDR2 is SYDVKM. CDR3 length: 14 amino acids. V gave up 5 bases and J gave up 7 bases, with 15 bases separating them. DNA of the CDR3: TGTGCCAGCAGTGTGGGTATGGGGGCTAATGAGCAGTTCTTC. Translating it yields CASSVGMGANEQFF.

This clonotype was seen at least ten times. The rearrangement uses TRBV4-1 and TRBJ2-3; D ambiguous. V lost 3 bases to trimming and J lost 1 base, with 5 bases between them. CDR1 MGHRA and CDR2 YSYEKL come from the germline V gene. CDR3 length: 13 amino acids. Here the CDR3 reads CASSQTGTDTQYF. The CDR3 nucleotides are TGCGCCAGCAGCCAGACCGGCACAGATACGCAGTATTTT.

The rearrangement joins TRBV24-1 to TRBJ2-1; D might be TRBD2 (5 bases). Per germline, CDR1 KGHDR and CDR2 SFDVKD. Trimming shortened V by 3 bases and J by 6 bases, and 23 bases separated the two germline ends. CDR3 length equals 18 residues. CDR3: CATSDPPYGNTGSNEQFF. DNA of the CDR3: TGTGCCACCAGTGATCCCCCGTATGGGAACACGGGATCCAATGAGCAGTTCTTC.

V and J are TRBV29-1 and TRBJ2-1; 11 bases fit TRBD2. The J call may be in error: the DNA end matches TRBJ2-7 better. Germline V lookup: CDR1 SQVTM, CDR2 ANQGSEA. There are 16 residues in the CDR3. The CDR3 loop reads CSVEQGPSGGYNEQYF. The DNA of the CDR3 is TGCAGCGTTGAACAGGGGCCTAGCGGGGGGTACAATGAGCAGTACTTC.

In its sample, this clonotype was seen a few times. The V call is TRBV12-3 or TRBV12-4, the J call TRBJ1-4; TRBD1 might be the D (5 bases). The CDR3 is 16 amino acids. The germline V and J ends were trimmed by 4 bases and 10 bases, with 22 bases remaining between them. CDR3 coding DNA: TGTGCCAGCAGTTCTGTCCCCGCACAGAATGGGGGAAAACTGTTTTTT. The encoded protein is CASSSVPAQNGGKLFF.

With respect to this clonotype: An end of the junction differs from the germline gene, which may be a read error. The V gene is TRBV5-1, the J gene TRBJ2-7, with 10 nucleotides matching TRBD1. CDR3 length equals 13 residues. Germline CDR1 SGHRS, CDR2 YFSETQ. In DNA, the CDR3 is TGCGCCAGCAGCTTGGCCTCGGGACAGGGGCTCCACTTC. This sequence encodes CASSLASGQGLHF.

V usage is TRBV20-1 and J usage is TRBJ1-1; no firm D call. Looked up from germline, CDR1 is DFQATT and CDR2 is SNEGSKA (reference sequence). The CDR3 length is 16 residues. The V end was cut by 3 bases, the J end by 0 bases, with 17 bases between. CDR3 sequence: CSARVQFGGMNTEAFF. The CDR3 nucleotides are TGCAGTGCTAGGGTTCAATTCGGTGGCATGAACACTGAAGCTTTCTTT.

This sequence joins TRBV5-4 and TRBJ1-2; no clear D gene. The V and J ends lost 0 bases and 4 bases respectively, with 16 bases between them. There are 16 residues in the CDR3. Germline values: CDR1 SGHNT, CDR2 YYREEE (reference sequence). The CDR3 sequence is CASSLGVPEGPYGYTF. The CDR3 region has the DNA TGTGCCAGCAGCTTGGGTGTCCCGGAAGGGCCCTATGGCTACACCTTC.

The CDR3 loop reads CASSEYQVQPQHF. For the CDR3, the DNA is TGTGCCAGCAGTGAATATCAGGTTCAGCCCCAGCATTTT. The J gene is TRBJ1-5, the V gene TRBV6-1; D is ambiguous. Germline V CDR1 and CDR2: MNHNS, SASEGT. Trimming pared 2 bases from V and 6 bases from J, leaving 8 bases between. The CDR3 length is 13 residues.

V is TRBV15 and J is TRBJ1-5, with a possible D match to TRBD1 (5 bases). CDR1 is LNHNV and CDR2 is YYDKDF in the germline V gene (reference sequence). The CDR3 totals 14 residues. Trimming took off 5 bases at V and 2 bases at J, with 10 bases between the two ends. This chain's CDR3 is CATSQRGGNQPQHF. The CDR3 coding sequence is TGTGCCACCAGCCAGCGGGGGGGCAATCAGCCCCAGCATTTT.

There are a few counts of this clonotype. The chain has TRBV9 and TRBJ1-2, with TRBD1 matching 11 bases. J gave up 5 bases and V 0 bases, and 3 bases lay outside the gene matches. CDR3 length: 15 amino acids. Germline V gene lookup returns CDR1 SGDLS and CDR2 YYNGEE. The CDR3 nucleotides read TGTGCCAGCAGCGTAGTTGGGACAGGGGGATATGGCTACACCTTC. As protein: CASSVVGTGGYGYTF.

This chain links TRBV6-1 with TRBJ2-1; 11 bases are shared with TRBD2. In germline, CDR1 is MNHNS, CDR2 SASEGT. J lost 9 bases, V lost 9 bases, and 10 bases had no gene match. The CDR3 runs 14 residues. In nucleotides, the CDR3 is TGTGCCAGATCCGTGACTAGCGGGAATATTGAGCAGTTCTTC. It codes for CARSVTSGNIEQFF.

This clonotype was recorded a few times. This chain connects TRBV27 to TRBJ2-7; 7 bases line up with TRBD1. The J call is in doubt because the DNA end fits TRBJ2-5 better. The CDR3 is made up of 15 amino acids. The germline gives CDR1 MNHEY, CDR2 SMNVEV (reference sequence). Written as DNA, the CDR3 is TGTGCCAGCAGTTCGGACCTACAGGGGTCAGAGACCCAGTACTTC. Amino acid sequence: CASSSDLQGSETQYF.

The chain is built from TRBV3-1 and TRBJ2-5; 8 bases map to TRBD2. The CDR3 has 16 amino acids. From germline, CDR1 is LGHDT and CDR2 YNNKEL (reference sequence). The ends lost 0 bases at V and 4 bases at J; junction bases unmatched: 7. This chain's CDR3 is CASSQDWGLDGETQYF. The DNA of the CDR3 is TGTGCCAGCAGCCAAGATTGGGGACTAGACGGAGAGACCCAGTACTTC.

This chain joins TRBV6-2 or TRBV6-3 and TRBJ1-4, with 7 bases aligning to TRBD1. The junction had 7 bases not matched to a gene; V was cut back by 11 bases and J by 4 bases. This CDR3 is 13 amino acids long. Germline V gene data show CDR1 as MNHEY and CDR2 as SVGEGT. The CDR3 loop reads CAAGQANNEKLFF. CDR3 nucleotide sequence: TGTGCCGCCGGACAGGCGAATAATGAAAAACTGTTTTTT.

This chain links TRBV6-2 or TRBV6-3 with TRBJ2-1; TRBD2 aligns across 9 bases. This CDR3 is 15 amino acids long. CDR1 and CDR2 (germline): MNHEY, SVGEGT. V shed 6 bases, J shed 4 bases, and the junction held 7 bases outside the gene matches. The CDR3, as DNA: TGTGCCAGCAGACCTCCGGGACTAGCATACAATGAGCAGTTCTTC. Encoded protein: CASRPPGLAYNEQFF.

The rearrangement uses TRBV20-1 and TRBJ2-1; TRBD2 matches at 9 bases. The V and J ends lost 3 bases and 6 bases, in that order; junction bases with no gene match: 9. The germline CDR1 and CDR2 sequences are DFQATT and SNEGSKA (reference sequence). The CDR3 spans 15 residues. The CDR3 spells CSARSPSGVVNEQFF. CDR3 nucleotides: TGCAGTGCTAGGAGTCCTAGCGGGGTAGTCAATGAGCAGTTCTTC.

This chain connects TRBV6-1 to TRBJ1-2; D is perhaps TRBD1 (6 bases). The CDR3 length is 13 residues. Looked up from germline, CDR1 is MNHNS and CDR2 is SASEGT. V gave up 2 bases and J gave up 3 bases, with 7 bases separating them. The CDR3 is CASSERGDYGYTF. As DNA, the CDR3 is TGTGCCAGCAGTGAAAGGGGGGACTATGGCTACACCTTC.

The chain recombines TRBV28 with TRBJ1-5; D gene ambiguous. CDR1 is MDHEN, CDR2 SYDVKM, per germline. V was cut by 3 bases and J by 4 bases, with 7 bases left in between. The CDR3 has 13 amino acids. CDR3 region: CASSFMRNQPQHF. CDR3 nucleotides: TGTGCCAGCAGTTTTATGCGTAATCAGCCCCAGCATTTT.

The chain couples TRBV20-1 to TRBJ1-6, with 8 bases identical to TRBD1. The V gene's germline CDR1 is DFQATT and CDR2 SNEGSKA (reference sequence). V dropped 6 bases and J dropped 4; count of bases not matched to a gene: 8. The CDR3 consists of 15 residues. The CDR3 is CSARPGTGYNSPLHF. DNA for the CDR3: TGCAGTGCGCGGCCCGGGACAGGATATAATTCACCCCTCCACTTT.

The rearrangement links TRBV9 to TRBJ2-1; D gene ambiguous. V lost 3 bases to trimming and J lost 3 bases, with 19 bases between them. CDR3 length: 17 amino acids. Per germline, CDR1 SGDLS and CDR2 YYNGEE. The CDR3 DNA sequence: TGTGCCAGCAGCGCCGACACGGGCCACCTAATCTACAATGAGCAGTTCTTC. It encodes CASSADTGHLIYNEQFF.

V is TRBV20-1 and J is TRBJ1-2; a weak D match, TRBD1 (6 bases). Germline CDR1 is DFQATT and CDR2 is SNEGSKA (reference sequence). V was shortened by 5 bases and J by 0 bases, with 10 bases between the two germline ends. This CDR3 is built from 13 residues. CDR3 protein: CSAPGGSNYGYTF. In nucleotides, the CDR3 is TGCAGTGCTCCGGGGGGCTCTAACTATGGCTACACCTTC.

The chain carries TRBV25-1 and TRBJ2-5; TRBD2 matches at 8 bases. This CDR3 region has 14 residues. After removal of 4 bases from V and 4 bases from J, the junction contained 5 bases not matched to a gene. Germline CDR1 and CDR2: MGHDK and SYGVNS. CDR3 in DNA: TGTGCCAGCAGTGGGTTAGCGGGGACAGAGACCCAGTACTTC. Its protein product is CASSGLAGTETQYF. Complete variable domain (other parts from reference TRBV25-1 and TRBJ2-5): EADIYQTPRYLVIGTGKKITLECSQTMGHDKMYWYQQDPGMELHLIHYSYGVNSTEKGDLSSESTVSRIRTEHFPLTLESARPSHTSQYLCASSGLAGTETQYFGPGTRLLVL.

This clonotype was detected a few times. CDR3 sequence (DNA): TGTGCCAGCAGCCCTCCCGTCCTGGGTGGCTACACCTTC. Its protein is CASSPPVLGGYTF. The V gene is TRBV9, the J gene TRBJ1-2; D is uncertain. Trimming removed 4 bases at V and 7 bases at J, with 14 bases between. This CDR3 is built from 13 residues. Germline CDR1 reads SGDLS; CDR2 reads YYNGEE.

This rearrangement joins TRBV4-1 to TRBJ2-7; 8 bases fit TRBD2. V lost 5 bases and J lost 7; bases outside the gene matches: 16. CDR3 size: 16 residues. CDR1 is MGHRA, CDR2 YSYEKL, per germline. DNA of the CDR3: TGCGCCAGCAGCGGGGAAGCGGGGGCACTAAACAATGAGCAGTACTTC. It encodes CASSGEAGALNNEQYF.

The chain combines TRBV29-1 with TRBJ2-3; 13 nucleotides agree with TRBD2. CDR1 is SQVTM, CDR2 ANQGSEA, per germline. This CDR3 is built from 15 residues. Trimming removed 6 bases from V and 2 bases from J; junction bases left unmatched: 5. In DNA, the CDR3 is TGCAGCGTCGTTGGACTAGCGGGGGCCACAGATACGCAGTATTTT. This translates into CSVVGLAGATDTQYF.